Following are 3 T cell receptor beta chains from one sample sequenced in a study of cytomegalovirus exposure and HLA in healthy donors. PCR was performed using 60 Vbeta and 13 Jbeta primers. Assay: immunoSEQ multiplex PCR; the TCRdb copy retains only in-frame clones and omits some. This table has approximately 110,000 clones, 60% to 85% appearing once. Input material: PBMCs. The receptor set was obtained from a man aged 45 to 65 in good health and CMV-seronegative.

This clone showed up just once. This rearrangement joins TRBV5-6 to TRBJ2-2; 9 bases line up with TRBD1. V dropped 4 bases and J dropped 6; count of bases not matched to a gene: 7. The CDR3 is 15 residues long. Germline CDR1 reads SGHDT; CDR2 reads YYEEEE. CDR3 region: CASSPNRGLAGELFF. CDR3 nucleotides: TGTGCCAGCAGCCCCAACAGGGGGCTGGCCGGGGAGCTGTTTTTT.

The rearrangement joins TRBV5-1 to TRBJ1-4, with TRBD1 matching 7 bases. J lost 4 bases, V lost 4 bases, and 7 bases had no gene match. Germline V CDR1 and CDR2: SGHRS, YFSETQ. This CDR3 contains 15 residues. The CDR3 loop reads CASSAGTEFNEKLFF. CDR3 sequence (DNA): TGCGCCAGCAGCGCAGGGACAGAATTTAATGAAAAACTGTTTTTT.

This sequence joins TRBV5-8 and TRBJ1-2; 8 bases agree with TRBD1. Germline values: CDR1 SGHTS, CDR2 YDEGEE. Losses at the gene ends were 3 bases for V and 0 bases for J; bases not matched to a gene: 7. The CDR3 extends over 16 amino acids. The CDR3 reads CASSWAGTGTNYGYTF. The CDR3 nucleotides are TGTGCCAGCAGCTGGGCCGGGACAGGTACTAACTATGGCTACACCTTC.